This TCR beta chain appears in the sequencing data of a study of blood T cell repertoires in COVID-19. Study-level background: Donors of Cohort 3 who recovered were those that had two negative PCRs, clearance, or symptom resolution.

The protocol was immunoSEQ multiplex PCR, while the TCRdb copy is restricted to in-frame clones and leaves out a portion. The table includes around 140,000 clones, approximately 84% detected once. This clone was picked up a small number of times. This CDR3 spans 14 amino acids. The germline CDR1 and CDR2 sequences are SGHAT and FQNNGV. Trimming stripped 7 bases from V and 0 bases from J, with 10 bases between. Sequencing was carried out using PBMCs or T cells enriched from blood (not recorded which). This TCR was sampled from a man aged 50-60 years in a cohort exposed to, infected with or recovered from COVID-19 (not recorded which). The rearrangement links TRBV11-2 to TRBJ1-3; D is possibly TRBD1 (6 bases). The CDR3 loop reads CASTRDNSGNTIYF. As DNA, the CDR3 is TGTGCCAGCACCCGGGACAACTCTGGAAACACCATATATTTT.